This T cell receptor beta chain was identified during a study of shared T cell receptors in the human thymus. Trimming shortened V by 4 bases and J by 7 bases, and 18 bases separated the two germline ends. CDR3 length: 15 residues. Germline V gives CDR1 MNHEY, CDR2 SVGAGI. The protocol was immunoSEQ multiplex PCR, while the TCRdb copy is restricted to in-frame clones and leaves out a portion. The sample consists of hundreds of thousands of clones, about 90% of them appearing once. The same sample was also used in a study of human thymus T cells. In that study: Donors were healthy Finnish babies undergoing corrective operations for congenital heart defects. Thymus was obtained from resections taken during corrective heart surgery. Repertoires from thymus and blood appeared to show biased V and J gene usage. Related research examined unrelated individuals and reported that their thymic repertoires overlapped highly.

Sequenced input: thymocytes. V and J are TRBV6-5 and TRBJ2-3; D perhaps matches TRBD2 (6 bases). This receptor was taken from a boy younger than two with a congenital heart defect. The CDR3 DNA follows: TGTGCCAGCAGTTCCAACGGGGGAGGCGTGAATACGCAGTATTTT. As protein: CASSSNGGGVNTQYF.